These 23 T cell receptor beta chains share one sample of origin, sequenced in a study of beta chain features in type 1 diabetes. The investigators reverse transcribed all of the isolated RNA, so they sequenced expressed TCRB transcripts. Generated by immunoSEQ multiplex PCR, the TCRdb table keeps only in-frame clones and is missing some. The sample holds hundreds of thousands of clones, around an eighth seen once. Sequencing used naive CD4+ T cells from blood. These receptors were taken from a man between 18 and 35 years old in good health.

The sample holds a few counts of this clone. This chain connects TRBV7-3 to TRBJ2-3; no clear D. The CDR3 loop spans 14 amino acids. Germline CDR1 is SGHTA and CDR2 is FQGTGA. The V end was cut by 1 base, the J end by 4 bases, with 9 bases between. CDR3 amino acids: CASSLSPSADTQYF. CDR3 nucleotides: TGTGCCAGCAGCTTAAGTCCCAGTGCAGATACGCAGTATTTT.

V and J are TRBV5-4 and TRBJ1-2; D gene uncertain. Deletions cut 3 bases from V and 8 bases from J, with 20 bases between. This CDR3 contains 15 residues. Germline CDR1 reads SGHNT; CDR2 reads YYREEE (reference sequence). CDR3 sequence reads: CASSSPGRPSFGYTF. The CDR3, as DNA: TGTGCCAGCAGCTCCCCGGGGAGGCCCTCATTCGGCTACACCTTC.

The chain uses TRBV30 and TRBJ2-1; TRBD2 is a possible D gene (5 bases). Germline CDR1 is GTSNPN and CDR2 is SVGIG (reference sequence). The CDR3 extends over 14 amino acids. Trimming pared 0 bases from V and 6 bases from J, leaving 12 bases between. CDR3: CAWSVPASPNEQFF. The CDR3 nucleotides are TGTGCCTGGAGTGTACCGGCTAGCCCCAATGAGCAGTTCTTC.

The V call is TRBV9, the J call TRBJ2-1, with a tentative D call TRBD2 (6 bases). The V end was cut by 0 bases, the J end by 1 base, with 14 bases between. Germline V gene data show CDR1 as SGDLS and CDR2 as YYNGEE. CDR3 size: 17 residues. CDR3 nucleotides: TGTGCCAGCAGCGTAGACCCCAGCGGGCGGTCCTACAATGAGCAGTTCTTC. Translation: CASSVDPSGRSYNEQFF.

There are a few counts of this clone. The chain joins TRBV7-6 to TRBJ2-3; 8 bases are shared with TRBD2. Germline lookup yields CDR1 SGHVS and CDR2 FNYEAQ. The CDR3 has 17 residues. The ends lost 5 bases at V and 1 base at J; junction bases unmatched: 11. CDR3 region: CASSPLLSAGGTDTQYF. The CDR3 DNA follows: TGTGCCAGCAGCCCGCTCCTGTCAGCGGGGGGCACAGATACGCAGTATTTT.

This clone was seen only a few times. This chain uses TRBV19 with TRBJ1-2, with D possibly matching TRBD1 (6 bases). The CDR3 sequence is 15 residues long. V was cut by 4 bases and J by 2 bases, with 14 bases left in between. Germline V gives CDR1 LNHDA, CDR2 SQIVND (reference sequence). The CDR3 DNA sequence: TGTGCCAGTAGTACGCAGGGGTGGTCGAACTATGGCTACACCTTC. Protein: CASSTQGWSNYGYTF.

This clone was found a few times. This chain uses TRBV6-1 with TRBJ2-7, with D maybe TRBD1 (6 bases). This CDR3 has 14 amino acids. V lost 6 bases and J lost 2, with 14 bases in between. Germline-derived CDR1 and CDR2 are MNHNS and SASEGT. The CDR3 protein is CASSADRVAYEQYF. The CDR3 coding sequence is TGTGCCAGCAGCGCGGACAGAGTCGCCTACGAGCAGTACTTC.

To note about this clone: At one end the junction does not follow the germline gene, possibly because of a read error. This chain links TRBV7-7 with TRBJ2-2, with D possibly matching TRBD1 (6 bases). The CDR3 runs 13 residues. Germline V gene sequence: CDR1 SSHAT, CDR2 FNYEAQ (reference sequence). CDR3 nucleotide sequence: TGTGCTAGCAGCTTACAGGGCGGCGGGGAGCTGTTTTTT. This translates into CASSLQGGGELFF.

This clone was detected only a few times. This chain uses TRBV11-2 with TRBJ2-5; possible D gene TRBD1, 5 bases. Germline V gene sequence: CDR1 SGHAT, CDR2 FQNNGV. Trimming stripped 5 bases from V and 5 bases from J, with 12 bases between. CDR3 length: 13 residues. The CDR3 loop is CASSARVRETQYF. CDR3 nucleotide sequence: TGTGCCAGCAGCGCCAGGGTCAGGGAGACCCAGTACTTC.

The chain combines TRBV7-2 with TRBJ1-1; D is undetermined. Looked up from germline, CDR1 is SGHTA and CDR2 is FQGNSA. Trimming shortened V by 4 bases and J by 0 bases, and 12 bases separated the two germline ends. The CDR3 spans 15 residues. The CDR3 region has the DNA TGTGCCAGCAGCTCCGCCGGTTCAATGAACACTGAAGCTTTCTTT. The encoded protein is CASSSAGSMNTEAFF. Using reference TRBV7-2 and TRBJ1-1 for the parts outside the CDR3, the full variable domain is GAGVSQSPSNKVTEKGKDVELRCDPISGHTALYWYRQSLGQGLEFLIYFQGNSAPDKSGLPSDRFSAERTGGSVSTLTIQRTQQEDSAVYLCASSSAGSMNTEAFFGQGTRLTVV.

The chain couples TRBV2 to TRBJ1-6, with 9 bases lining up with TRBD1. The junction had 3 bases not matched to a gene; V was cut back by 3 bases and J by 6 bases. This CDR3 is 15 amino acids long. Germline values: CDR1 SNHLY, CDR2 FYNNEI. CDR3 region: CASSDAGQGNSPLHF. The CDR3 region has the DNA TGTGCCAGCAGTGATGCGGGACAGGGTAATTCACCCCTCCACTTT. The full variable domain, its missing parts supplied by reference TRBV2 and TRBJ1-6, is EPEVTQTPSHQVTQMGQEVILRCVPISNHLYFYWYRQILGQKVEFLVSFYNNEISEKSEIFDDQFSVERPDGSNFTLKIRSTKLEDSAMYFCASSDAGQGNSPLHFGNGTRLTVT.

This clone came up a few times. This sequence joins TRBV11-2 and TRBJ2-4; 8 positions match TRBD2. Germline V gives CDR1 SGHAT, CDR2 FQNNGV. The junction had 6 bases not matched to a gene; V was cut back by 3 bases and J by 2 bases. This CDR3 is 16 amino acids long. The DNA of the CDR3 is TGTGCCAGCAGCTTTCGGGGGGGCCTTTCCAAAAACATTCAGTACTTC. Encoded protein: CASSFRGGLSKNIQYF.

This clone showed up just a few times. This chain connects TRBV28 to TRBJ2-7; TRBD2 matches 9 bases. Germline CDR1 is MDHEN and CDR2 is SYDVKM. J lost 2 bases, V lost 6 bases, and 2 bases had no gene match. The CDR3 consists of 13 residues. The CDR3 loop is CASRASGTYEQYF. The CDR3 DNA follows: TGTGCCAGCAGGGCTAGCGGGACCTACGAGCAGTACTTC.

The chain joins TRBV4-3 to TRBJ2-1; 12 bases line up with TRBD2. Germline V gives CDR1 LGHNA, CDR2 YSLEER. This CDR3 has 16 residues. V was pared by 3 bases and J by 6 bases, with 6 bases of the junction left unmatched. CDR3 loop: CASSQSPSGGANEQFF. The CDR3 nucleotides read TGCGCCAGCAGCCAGAGCCCTAGCGGGGGGGCCAATGAGCAGTTCTTC.

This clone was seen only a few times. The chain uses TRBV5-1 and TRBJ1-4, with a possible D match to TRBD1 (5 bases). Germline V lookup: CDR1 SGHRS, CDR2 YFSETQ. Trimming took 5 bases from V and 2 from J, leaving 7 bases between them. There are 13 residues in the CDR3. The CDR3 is CASSDSTNEKLFF. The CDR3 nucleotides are TGCGCCAGCAGTGACAGTACTAATGAAAAACTGTTTTTT.

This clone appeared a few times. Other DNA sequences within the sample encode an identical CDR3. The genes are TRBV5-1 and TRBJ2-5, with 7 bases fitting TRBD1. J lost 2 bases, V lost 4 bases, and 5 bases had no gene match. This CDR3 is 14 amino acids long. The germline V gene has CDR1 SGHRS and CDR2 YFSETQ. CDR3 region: CASSPGTVQETQYF. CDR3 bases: TGCGCCAGCAGCCCGGGGACAGTTCAAGAGACCCAGTACTTC.

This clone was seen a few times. CDR3 residues: CASSESRGDQPQHF. CDR3 nucleotides: TGTGCCAGCAGTGAATCTAGGGGCGATCAGCCCCAGCATTTT. The chain uses TRBV2 and TRBJ1-5; TRBD1 is a possible D gene (5 bases). Germline CDR1 reads SNHLY; CDR2 reads FYNNEI. This CDR3 has 14 residues. Trimming removed 2 bases from V and 5 bases from J, with 10 bases in between.

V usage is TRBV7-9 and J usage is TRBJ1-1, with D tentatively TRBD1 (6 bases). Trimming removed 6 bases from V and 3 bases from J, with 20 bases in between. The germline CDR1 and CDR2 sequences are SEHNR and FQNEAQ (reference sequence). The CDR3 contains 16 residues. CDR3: CASRTSYGGSHTEAFF. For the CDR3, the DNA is TGTGCCAGCAGAACTTCTTATGGGGGCAGCCACACTGAAGCTTTCTTT.

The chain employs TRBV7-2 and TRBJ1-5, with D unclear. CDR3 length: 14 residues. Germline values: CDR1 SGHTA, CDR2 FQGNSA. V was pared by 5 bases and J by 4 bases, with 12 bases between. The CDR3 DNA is TGTGCCAGCAGCACAGTAGATCAAAATCAGCCCCAGCATTTT. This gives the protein CASSTVDQNQPQHF.

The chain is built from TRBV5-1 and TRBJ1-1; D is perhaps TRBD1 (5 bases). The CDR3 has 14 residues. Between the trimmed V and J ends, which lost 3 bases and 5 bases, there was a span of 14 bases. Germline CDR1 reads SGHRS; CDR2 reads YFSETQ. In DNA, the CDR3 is TGCGCCAGCAGCTCGGGTTCGGGGGGTACTGAAGCTTTCTTT. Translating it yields CASSSGSGGTEAFF.

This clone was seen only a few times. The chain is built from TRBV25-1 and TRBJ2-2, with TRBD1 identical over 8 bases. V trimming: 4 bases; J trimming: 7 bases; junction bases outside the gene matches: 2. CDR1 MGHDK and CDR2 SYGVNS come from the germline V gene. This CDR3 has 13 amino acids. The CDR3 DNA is TGTGCCAGCAGTGGGACAGGGATCGGGGAGCTGTTTTTT. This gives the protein CASSGTGIGELFF.

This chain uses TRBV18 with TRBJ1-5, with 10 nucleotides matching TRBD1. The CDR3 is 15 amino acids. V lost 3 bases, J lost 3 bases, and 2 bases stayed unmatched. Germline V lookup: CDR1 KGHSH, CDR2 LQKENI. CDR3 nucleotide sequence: TGTGCCAGCTCACCCGACAGGGGGCTCAATCAGCCCCAGCATTTT. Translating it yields CASSPDRGLNQPQHF. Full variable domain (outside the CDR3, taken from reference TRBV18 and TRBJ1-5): NAGVMQNPRHLVRRRGQEARLRCSPMKGHSHVYWYRQLPEEGLKFMVYLQKENIIDESGMPKERFSAEFPKEGPSILRIQQVVRGDSAAYFCASSPDRGLNQPQHFGDGTRLSIL.

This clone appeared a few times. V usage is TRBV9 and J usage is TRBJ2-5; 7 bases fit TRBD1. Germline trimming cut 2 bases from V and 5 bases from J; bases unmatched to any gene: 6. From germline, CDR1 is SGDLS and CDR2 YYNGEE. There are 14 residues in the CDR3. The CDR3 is CASSVGQRLETQYF. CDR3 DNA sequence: TGTGCCAGCAGCGTGGGACAGAGATTGGAGACCCAGTACTTC.